Listed below are T cell receptor beta chains from one sample, sequenced in a study of blood T cell repertoires in COVID-19. Sequencing used immunoSEQ multiplex PCR; TCRdb keeps in-frame clones, though not all of them. Of around 100,000 clones detected, approximately 80% appear once; the ten largest clones hold about 12%. Sequencing was carried out using peripheral blood. The receptors come from a woman in her 70s with acute or convalescent COVID-19. The conserved cysteine and the conserved F or W are not part of the CDR3 here. The order of the fields is J gene, V gene, CDR3 protein.

TRBJ2-2 | TRBV7-3 | ASSSSTGEFAGELF
TRBJ1-2 | TRBV6-6 | ASSSGGPRAGYT
TRBJ2-7 | TRBV2 | ASRVNRDRSYEQY
TRBJ2-1 | TRBV10-3 | AIKGTSGGYSSYNEQF
TRBJ2-2 | TRBV19 | ASSMVESNTGELF
TRBJ2-5 | TRBV5-5 | ASSGTSGQETQY
TRBJ1-5 | TRBV5-5 | ASSPRAGQSNQPQH
TRBJ1-3 | TRBV6-1 | ASSENHRPGNTIY
TRBJ2-2 | TRBV5-6 | ASSHSPGTGRMTGELF
TRBJ1-1 | TRBV7-8 | ASSATGRAEAF
TRBJ2-3 | TRBV25-1 | ASSEYASRGSTDTQY
TRBJ2-3 | TRBV19 | ASSTWLVTDTQY
TRBJ1-1 | TRBV5-5 | ASSSRLTGNTEAF
TRBJ2-3 | TRBV7-2 | ASSRTGTVTTDTQY
TRBJ2-5 | TRBV21-1 | ASTPLAGGQETQY
TRBJ1-4 | TRBV7-2 | ASSSDREKLF
TRBJ2-2 | TRBV25-1 | ASTDRPNTGELF
TRBJ2-3 | TRBV5-1 | ASSRTLDTQY
TRBJ1-1 | TRBV11-1 | ASSLTGAQAF
TRBJ1-1 | TRBV6-5 | ASSYSLGGRAEAF
TRBJ1-2 | TRBV24-1 | ATSEYRNYGYT
TRBJ1-5 | TRBV18 | ASSEYNQPQH
TRBJ2-5 | TRBV6-5 | ASRPDSHQETQY